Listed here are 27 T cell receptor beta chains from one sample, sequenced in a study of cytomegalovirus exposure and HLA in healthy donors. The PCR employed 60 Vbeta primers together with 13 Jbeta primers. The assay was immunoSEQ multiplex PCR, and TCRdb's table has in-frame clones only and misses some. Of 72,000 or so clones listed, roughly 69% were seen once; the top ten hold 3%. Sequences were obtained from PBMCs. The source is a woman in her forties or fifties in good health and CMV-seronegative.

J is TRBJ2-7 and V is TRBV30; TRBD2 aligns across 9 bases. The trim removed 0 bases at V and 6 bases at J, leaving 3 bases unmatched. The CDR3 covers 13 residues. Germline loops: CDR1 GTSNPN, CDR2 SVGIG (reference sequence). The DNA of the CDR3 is TGTGCCTGGAGTGTACGGCGGGAGGGCGAGCAGTACTTC. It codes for CAWSVRREGEQYF. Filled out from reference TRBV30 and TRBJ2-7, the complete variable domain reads SQTIHQWPATLVQPVGSPLSLECTVEGTSNPNLYWYRQAAGRGLQLLFYSVGIGQISSEVPQNLSASRPQDRQFILSSKKLLLSDSGFYLCAWSVRREGEQYFGPGTRLTVT.

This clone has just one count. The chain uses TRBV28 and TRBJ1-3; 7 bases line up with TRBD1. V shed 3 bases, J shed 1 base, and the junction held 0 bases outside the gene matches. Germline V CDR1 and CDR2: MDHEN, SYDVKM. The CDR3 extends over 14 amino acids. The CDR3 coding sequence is TGTGCCAGCAGTTTGACAGGGTCTGGAAACACCATATATTTT. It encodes CASSLTGSGNTIYF. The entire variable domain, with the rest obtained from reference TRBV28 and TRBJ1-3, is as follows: DVKVTQSSRYLVKRTGEKVFLECVQDMDHENMFWYRQDPGLGLRLIYFSYDVKMKEKGDIPEGYSVSREKKERFSLILESASTNQTSMYLCASSLTGSGNTIYFGEGSWLTVV.

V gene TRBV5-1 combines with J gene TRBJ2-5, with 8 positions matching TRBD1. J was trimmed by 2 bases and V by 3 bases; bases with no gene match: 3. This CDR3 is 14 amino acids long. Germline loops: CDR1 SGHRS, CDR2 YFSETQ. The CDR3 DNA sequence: TGCGCCAGCAGCTCAGGACAGGGACAAGAGACCCAGTACTTC. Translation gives CASSSGQGQETQYF.

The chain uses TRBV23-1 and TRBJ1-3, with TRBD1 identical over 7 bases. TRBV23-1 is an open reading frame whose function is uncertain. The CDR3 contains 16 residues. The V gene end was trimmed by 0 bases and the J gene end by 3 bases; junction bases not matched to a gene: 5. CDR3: CASSQSNRGCGNTIYF. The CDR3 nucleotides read TGCGCCAGCAGTCAATCGAACAGGGGATGTGGAAACACCATATATTTT.

The CDR3 region is CASSLDGRATDTQYF. CDR3 nucleotide sequence: TGTGCCAGCAGCTTGGACGGGAGGGCCACAGATACGCAGTATTTT. V gene TRBV5-6 combines with J gene TRBJ2-3, with 8 bases matching TRBD2. Per the germline V gene, CDR1 is SGHDT and CDR2 is YYEEEE. Trimming took 0 bases from V and 2 from J; bases not matched to a gene: 2. CDR3 length equals 15 residues.

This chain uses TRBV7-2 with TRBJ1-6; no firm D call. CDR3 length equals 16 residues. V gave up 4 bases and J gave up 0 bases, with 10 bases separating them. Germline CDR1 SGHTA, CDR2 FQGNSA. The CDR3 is CASSSQKSSYNSPLHF. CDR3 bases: TGTGCCAGCAGCTCCCAGAAAAGCTCCTATAATTCACCCCTCCACTTT.

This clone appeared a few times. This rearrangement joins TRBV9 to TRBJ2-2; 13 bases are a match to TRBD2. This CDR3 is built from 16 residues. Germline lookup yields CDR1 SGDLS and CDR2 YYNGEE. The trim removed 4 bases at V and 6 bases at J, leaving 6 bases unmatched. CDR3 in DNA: TGTGCCAGCAGCAGCCGGACTAGCGGGAGTCCCGGGGAGCTGTTTTTT. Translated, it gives CASSSRTSGSPGELFF.

The CDR3 is CASSFSGLAGLEQYF. The CDR3 DNA reads as TGTGCCAGCAGCTTTTCCGGACTAGCGGGACTCGAGCAGTACTTC. The genes are TRBV7-2 and TRBJ2-7; 12 bases agree with TRBD2. After removal of 3 bases from V and 6 bases from J, the junction contained 6 bases not matched to a gene. This CDR3 spans 15 amino acids. Germline CDR1 and CDR2: SGHTA and FQGNSA.

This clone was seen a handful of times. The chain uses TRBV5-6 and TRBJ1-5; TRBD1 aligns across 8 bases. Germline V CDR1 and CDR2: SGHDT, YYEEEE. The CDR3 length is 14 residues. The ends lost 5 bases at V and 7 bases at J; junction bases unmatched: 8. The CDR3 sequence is CASSTDRGRQPQHF. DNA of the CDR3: TGTGCCAGCAGTACCGACAGGGGAAGGCAGCCCCAGCATTTT.

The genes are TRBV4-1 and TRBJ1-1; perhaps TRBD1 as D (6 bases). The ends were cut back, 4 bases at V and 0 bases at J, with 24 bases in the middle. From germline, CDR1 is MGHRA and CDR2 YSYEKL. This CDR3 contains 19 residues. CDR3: CASSPHPMDSLIMNTEAFF. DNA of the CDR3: TGCGCCAGCAGCCCCCACCCTATGGACAGTCTAATTATGAACACTGAAGCTTTCTTT.

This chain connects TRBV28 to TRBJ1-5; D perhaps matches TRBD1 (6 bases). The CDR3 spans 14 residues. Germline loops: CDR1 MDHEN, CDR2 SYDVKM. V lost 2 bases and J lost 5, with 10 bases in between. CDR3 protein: CASSLGGGDQPQHF. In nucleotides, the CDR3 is TGTGCCAGCAGTTTAGGAGGGGGGGATCAGCCCCAGCATTTT.

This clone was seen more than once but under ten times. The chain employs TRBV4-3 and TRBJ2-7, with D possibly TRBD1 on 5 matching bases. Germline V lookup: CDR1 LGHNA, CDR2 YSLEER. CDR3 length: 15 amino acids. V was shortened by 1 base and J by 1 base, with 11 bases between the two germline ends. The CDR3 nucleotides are TGCGCCAGCAGCCAAGTCCAAGGGGCTTCCTACGAGCAGTACTTC. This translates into CASSQVQGASYEQYF.

CDR3 sequence (DNA): TGTGCCAGCAGTCCCAACACCCAGGGAATGCAAGAGACCCAGTACTTC. This gives the protein CASSPNTQGMQETQYF. This sequence joins TRBV28 and TRBJ2-5; TRBD1 might be the D (5 bases). The germline gives CDR1 MDHEN, CDR2 SYDVKM. This CDR3 is 16 amino acids long. V lost 5 bases, J lost 2 bases, and 18 bases lay in between.

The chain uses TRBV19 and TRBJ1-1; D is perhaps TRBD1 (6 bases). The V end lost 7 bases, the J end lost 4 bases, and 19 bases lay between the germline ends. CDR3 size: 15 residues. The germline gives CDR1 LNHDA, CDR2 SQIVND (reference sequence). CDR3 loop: CASTFRGRGGTEAFF. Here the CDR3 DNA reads TGTGCCAGTACCTTCAGGGGCAGGGGTGGCACTGAAGCTTTCTTT.

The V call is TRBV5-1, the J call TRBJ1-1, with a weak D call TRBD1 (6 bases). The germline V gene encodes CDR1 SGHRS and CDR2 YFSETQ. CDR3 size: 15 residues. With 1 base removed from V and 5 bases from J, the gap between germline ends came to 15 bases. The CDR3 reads CASSLPRGPGTEAFF. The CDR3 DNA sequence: TGCGCCAGCAGCTTGCCGCGGGGGCCAGGGACTGAAGCTTTCTTT.

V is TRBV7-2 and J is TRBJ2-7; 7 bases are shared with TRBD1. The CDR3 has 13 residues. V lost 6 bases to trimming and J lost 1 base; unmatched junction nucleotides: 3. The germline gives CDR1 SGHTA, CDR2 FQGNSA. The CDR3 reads CASSDRVSYEQYF. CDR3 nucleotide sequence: TGTGCCAGCAGTGACAGGGTTTCCTACGAGCAGTACTTC.

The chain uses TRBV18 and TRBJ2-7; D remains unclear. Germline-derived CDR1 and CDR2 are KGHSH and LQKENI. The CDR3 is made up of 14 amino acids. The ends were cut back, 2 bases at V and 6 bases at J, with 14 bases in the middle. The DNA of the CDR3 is TGTGCCAGCTCACCAAGCGTCTACGATCGCGAGCAGTACTTC. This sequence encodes CASSPSVYDREQYF.

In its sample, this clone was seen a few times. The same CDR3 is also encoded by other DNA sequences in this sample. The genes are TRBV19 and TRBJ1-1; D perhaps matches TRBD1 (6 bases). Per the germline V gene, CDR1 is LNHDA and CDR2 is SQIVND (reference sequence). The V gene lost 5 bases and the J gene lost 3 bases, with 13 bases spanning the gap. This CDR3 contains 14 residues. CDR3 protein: CASSLGQGYTEAFF. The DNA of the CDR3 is TGTGCCAGTAGTTTGGGGCAGGGGTACACTGAAGCTTTCTTT.

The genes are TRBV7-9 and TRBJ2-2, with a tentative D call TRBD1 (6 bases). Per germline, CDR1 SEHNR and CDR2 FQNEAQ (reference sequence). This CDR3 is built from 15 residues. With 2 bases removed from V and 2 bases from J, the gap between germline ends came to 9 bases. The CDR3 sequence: CASSLRDTNTGELFF. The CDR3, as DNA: TGTGCCAGCAGCTTACGGGACACCAACACCGGGGAGCTGTTTTTT.

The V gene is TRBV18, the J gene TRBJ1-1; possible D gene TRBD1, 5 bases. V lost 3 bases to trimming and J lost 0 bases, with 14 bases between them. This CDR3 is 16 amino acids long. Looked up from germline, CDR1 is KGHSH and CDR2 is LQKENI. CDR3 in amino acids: CASSPVPGGMNTEAFF. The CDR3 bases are TGTGCCAGCTCACCCGTCCCGGGGGGTATGAACACTGAAGCTTTCTTT. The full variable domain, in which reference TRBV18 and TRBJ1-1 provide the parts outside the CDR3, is NAGVMQNPRHLVRRRGQEARLRCSPMKGHSHVYWYRQLPEEGLKFMVYLQKENIIDESGMPKERFSAEFPKEGPSILRIQQVVRGDSAAYFCASSPVPGGMNTEAFFGQGTRLTVV.

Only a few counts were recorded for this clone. The CDR3 spells CASSLEWREITDTQYF. CDR3 in DNA: TGTGCCAGCAGCTTAGAATGGCGGGAGATTACAGATACGCAGTATTTT. The V gene is TRBV5-4, the J gene TRBJ2-3; 7 bases are a match to TRBD2. Unmatched junction bases numbered 9, after V lost 2 bases and J lost 3 bases. The CDR3 is 16 residues long. Per the germline V gene, CDR1 is SGHNT and CDR2 is YYREEE (reference sequence).

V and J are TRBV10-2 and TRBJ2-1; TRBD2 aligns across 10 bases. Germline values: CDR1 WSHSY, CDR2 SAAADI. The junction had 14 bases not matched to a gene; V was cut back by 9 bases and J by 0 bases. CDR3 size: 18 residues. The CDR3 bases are TGCGCCAGTACAACCGGGACTAGCGATATATTCTCCTACAATGAGCAGTTCTTC. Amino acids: CASTTGTSDIFSYNEQFF.

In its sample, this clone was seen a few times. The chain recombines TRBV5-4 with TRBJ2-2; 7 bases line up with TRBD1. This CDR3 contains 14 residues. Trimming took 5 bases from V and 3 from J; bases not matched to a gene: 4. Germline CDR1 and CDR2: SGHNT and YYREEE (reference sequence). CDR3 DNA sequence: TGTGCCAGCAGACAGGGGCGGGACACCGGGGAGCTGTTTTTT. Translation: CASRQGRDTGELFF.

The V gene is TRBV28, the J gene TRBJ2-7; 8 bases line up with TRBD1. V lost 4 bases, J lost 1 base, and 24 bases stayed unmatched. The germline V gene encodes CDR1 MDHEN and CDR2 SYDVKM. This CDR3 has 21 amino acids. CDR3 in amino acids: CASSSLWQGARLRSRSYEQYF. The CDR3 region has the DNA TGTGCCAGCAGTTCCCTTTGGCAGGGGGCGCGATTGAGGAGTAGATCCTACGAGCAGTACTTC.

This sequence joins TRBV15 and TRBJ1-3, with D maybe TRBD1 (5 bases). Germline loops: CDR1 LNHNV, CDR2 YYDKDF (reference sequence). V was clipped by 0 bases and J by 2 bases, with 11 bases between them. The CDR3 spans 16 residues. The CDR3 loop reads CATSRDEWGAGNTIYF. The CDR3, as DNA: TGTGCCACCAGCAGAGATGAATGGGGGGCTGGAAACACCATATATTTT.

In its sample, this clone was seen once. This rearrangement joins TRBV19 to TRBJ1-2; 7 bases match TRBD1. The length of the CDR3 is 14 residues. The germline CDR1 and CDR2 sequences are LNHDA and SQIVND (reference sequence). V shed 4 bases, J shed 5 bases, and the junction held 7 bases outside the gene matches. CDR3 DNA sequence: TGTGCCAGTAGTACCCGGGACAGACAATATGGCTACACCTTC. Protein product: CASSTRDRQYGYTF.

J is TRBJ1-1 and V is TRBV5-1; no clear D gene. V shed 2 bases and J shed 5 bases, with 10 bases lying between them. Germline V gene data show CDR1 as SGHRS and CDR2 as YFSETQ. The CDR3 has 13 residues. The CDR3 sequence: CASSFQEGTEAFF. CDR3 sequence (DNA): TGCGCCAGCAGCTTTCAGGAGGGTACTGAAGCTTTCTTT.